One T cell receptor (beta chain) is described in this entry. Its antigen remains unknown. Generated by immunoSEQ multiplex PCR, the TCRdb table keeps only in-frame clones and is missing some. The data hold about 88,000 clones, with less than 90% observed a single time. The source of the sample is a study of T cell responses to AZD1222 COVID-19 vaccine. Overall study results and limits: Spike regions recognized by vaccine-associated CD4 TCRs spanned the protein, led by 160-218 and 743-854. With two AZD1222 doses given, Spike-specific TCR breadth and depth both rose. Possibly, clonal diversity was underestimated; donors were largely white British and included more females.

V lost 1 base, J lost 4 bases, and 9 bases stayed unmatched. The CDR3 is made up of 17 amino acids. Germline lookup yields CDR1 MGHRA and CDR2 YSYEKL. V usage is TRBV4-1 and J usage is TRBJ2-2; 7 bases are a match to TRBD2. This receptor was obtained from an adult who received the AZD1222 COVID-19 vaccine. This specimen consisted of peripheral blood, obtained 28 days after the second AZD1222 dose. The CDR3 nucleotides read TGCGCCAGCAGCCAAGTTTTTGCGGGAGTACCCACCGGGGAGCTGTTTTTT. Its translation: CASSQVFAGVPTGELFF.